Listed below are T cell receptor beta chains from one sample, sequenced in a study of metastatic and nonmetastatic thyroid tumors. MiXCR reprocessed the PCR reads for TCRdb. The table records about 23,000 clones, about 20% of them present only once. Material for sequencing was blood. All receptors derive from a female donor with papillary thyroid cancer or a benign thyroid nodule (not recorded which). Some clones in this sample may be carry-over from other donors' samples. Both conserved end residues are part of each CDR3. A D gene is named only where the DNA matches it firmly. Part of the rows lack a size; the others show once, few, many or a class for expanded clones.

>many|TRBJ1-5|TRBV5-4|.
TGTGCCAGCAAGGAGGCGGGAAGCAATCAGCCCCAGCATTTT
CASKEAGSNQPQHF
>.|TRBJ2-1|TRBV20-1|TRBD2
TGCAGTGCTAGTCCCCCCCTCCTAGCGGGAGGATCTGAGCAGTTCTTC
CSASPPLLAGGSEQFF
>.|TRBJ2-1|TRBV7-2|.
TGTGCCAGCAGCTTAGCTAGCGGTCTCTACAATGAGCAGTTCTTC
CASSLASGLYNEQFF
>many|TRBJ1-1|TRBV5-4|TRBD1
TGTGCCAGCAGCTTGGGGGGACAGGGGTCGAACACTGAAGCTTTCTTT
CASSLGGQGSNTEAFF
>medium-sized|TRBJ1-2|TRBV19|.
TGTGCCAGTACCCACCTCACCGAAGGGGCCAGTGGCTACACCTTC
CASTHLTEGASGYTF
>once|TRBJ1-1|TRBV5-1|.
TGCGCCAGCAGCTACAATCTTTTGAACACTGAAGCTTTCTTT
CASSYNLLNTEAFF
>.|TRBJ1-6|TRBV12-3/TRBV12-4|.
TGTGCCAGCAGTTTAACCGGAGGAGGGCATTCACCCCTCCACTTT
CASSLTGGGHSPLHF
>.|TRBJ2-3|TRBV3-1|.
TGTGCCAGCAGCCAAGGGAGGGTTTCGCAGTATTTT
CASSQGRVSQYF
>many|TRBJ2-6|TRBV29-1|.
TGCAGCGTTGCTCGACAGGCTGATCCTGGGGCCAACGTCCTGACTTTC
CSVARQADPGANVLTF
>.|TRBJ2-7|TRBV7-2|.
TGTGCCAGCAGCTTATCCAGCGCTACCTACGAGCAGTACTTC
CASSLSSATYEQYF
>many|TRBJ1-1|TRBV7-7|.
TGTGCTAGCAGCTTAGCGGCTTGGCAGCCGAACACTGAAGCTTTCTTT
CASSLAAWQPNTEAFF
>medium-sized|TRBJ2-3|TRBV15|TRBD2
TGTGCCACTAGTGGGGCGGGAGAATCCGATACGCAGTATTTT
CATSGAGESDTQYF
>many|TRBJ2-3|TRBV3-1|TRBD2
TGTGCCAGCAGCCCGACTAGCGGGTCTAGCACAGATACGCAGTATTTT
CASSPTSGSSTDTQYF
>many|TRBJ1-4|TRBV25-1|.
TGTGCCAGCAGTGGAGGGGGTCGTGAAAAACTGTTTTTT
CASSGGGREKLFF
>.|TRBJ2-2|TRBV5-1|.
TGCGCCAGCAGCTCGGGGAGTTGGTGGTTCCCCACCGGGGAGCTGTTTTTT
CASSSGSWWFPTGELFF
>many|TRBJ1-2|TRBV20-1|TRBD1
TGCAGTGCTACCACCCCGGGGGGACAGGGGAATGGCTACACCTTC
CSATTPGGQGNGYTF
>once|TRBJ2-7|TRBV13|.
TGTGCCAGCAGCTTAGGTGGCGGGACAGCGTCCTACGAGCAGTACTTC
CASSLGGGTASYEQYF
>few|TRBJ2-7|TRBV28|TRBD2
TGTGCCAGCAGTTTGTTCGCGGGAGGAACCCCCTACGAGCAGTACTTC
CASSLFAGGTPYEQYF
>many|TRBJ1-1|TRBV5-5|TRBD1
TGTGCCAGCAGCTTGGAAGGGGGCGGGACTGAAGCTTTCTTT
CASSLEGGGTEAFF
>many|TRBJ2-1|TRBV20-1|TRBD2
TGTAGTGCTAGAGACCAGGGAGGGTCGAGGCTGAATGAGCAGTTCTTC
CSARDQGGSRLNEQFF